The rows below give T cell receptor beta chains drawn from one sample of a study of blood T cells in healthy people across ages. MiXCR, applied by TCRdb to the 5' RACE reads, yields one record per CDR3 protein. The sample lists some 1.8 million distinct CDR3 sequences, approximately 40% seen once, with under 30% in the top ten. The specimen was blood. These receptor sequences come from a human donor in good health. Both conserved end residues are part of each CDR3. D genes are given only for firm matches. Only part of the rows carry a size: once, few, many, or a class if the clone is expanded.

D	J	size	V	CDR3	DNA
TRBD2	TRBJ2-3	.	TRBV20-1	CSARDRIAGSDTQYF	TGCAGTGCTAGAGATAGAATAGCGGGGTCAGATACGCAGTATTTT
.	TRBJ1-2	.	TRBV30	CAWSPQLRYGYTF	TGTGCCTGGAGTCCACAGCTGCGCTATGGCTACACCTTC
TRBD2	TRBJ2-2	.	TRBV20-1	CSARSGGEPGELFF	TGCAGTGCCAGATCGGGGGGGGAACCCGGGGAGCTGTTTTTT
.	TRBJ2-7	.	TRBV28	CASSLNDRVAVNSYEQYF	TGTGCCAGCAGTTTAAACGATCGAGTAGCGGTTAACTCCTACGAGCAGTACTTC
TRBD1	TRBJ2-7	.	TRBV10-3	CAISGSRGYYEQYF	TGTGCCATCAGTGGGTCCAGGGGGTACTACGAGCAGTACTTC
.	TRBJ2-1	.	TRBV7-2	CASSLVRRGGNSYNEQFF	TGTGCCAGCAGCTTAGTCAGGCGAGGTGGGAATTCCTACAATGAGCAGTTCTTC
TRBD2	TRBJ2-5	.	TRBV3-1	CASSQGLAGTETQYF	TGTGCCAGCAGCCAAGGACTAGCGGGAACGGAGACCCAGTACTTC
.	TRBJ2-7	.	TRBV7-6	CVSSPPGSTYEQYF	TGTGTCAGCAGTCCCCCCGGCAGTACCTACGAGCAGTACTTC
.	TRBJ1-5	.	TRBV5-5	CASSLDPAAGKRPQHF	TGTGCCAGCAGCTTGGACCCAGCGGCAGGGAAACGTCCCCAGCATTTT
.	TRBJ2-4	once	TRBV28	CASSLFGGQDIQYF	TGTGCCAGCAGTTTATTTGGGGGGCAAGACATTCAGTACTTC
.	TRBJ1-1	.	TRBV20-1	CSARVGTLNTEAFF	TGCAGTGCTAGAGTTGGGACACTGAACACTGAAGCTTTCTTT
TRBD1	TRBJ2-2	few	TRBV29-1	CSVIRDRGATGERFF	TGCAGCGTTATTCGGGACAGGGGAGCCACCGGGGAGCGGTTTTTT
TRBD1	TRBJ1-1	.	TRBV4-1	CASTTGGNTEAFF	TGCGCCAGCACCACAGGGGGAAACACTGAAGCTTTCTTT
.	TRBJ2-1	few	TRBV7-2	CASSLVSTRVSYNEQFF	TGTGCCAGCAGCTTAGTATCTACTAGGGTCTCCTACAATGAGCAGTTCTTC
TRBD2	TRBJ2-5	.	TRBV5-1	CASSLTRTSAQETQYF	TGCGCCAGCAGCTTGACCCGGACTAGCGCCCAAGAGACCCAGTACTTC
.	TRBJ2-7	.	TRBV10-3	CAIRLGSDYEQYF	TGTGCCATCAGACTAGGGAGCGATTACGAGCAGTACTTC
.	TRBJ2-5	once	TRBV5-1	CASSPYGGARETQYF	TGCGCCAGCAGCCCCTACGGGGGAGCCCGGGAGACCCAGTACTTC
.	TRBJ1-2	.	TRBV28	CASEQRRGYTF	TGTGCCAGCGAACAGAGAAGGGGCTACACCTTC
.	TRBJ2-5	.	TRBV20-1	CSAATYKETQYF	TGCAGTGCTGCGACCTATAAAGAGACCCAGTACTTC
TRBD1	TRBJ1-4	few	TRBV20-1	CSARSGGPNEKLFF	TGCAGTGCTAGATCAGGGGGCCCTAATGAAAAACTGTTTTTT
.	TRBJ1-2	.	TRBV10-3	CAIRDREDSYGYTF	TGTGCCATCAGGGACCGGGAGGACAGCTATGGCTACACCTTC
.	TRBJ1-2	few	TRBV15	CATSRDTGMIYGYTF	TGTGCCACCAGCAGAGATACAGGGATGATCTATGGCTACACCTTC
.	TRBJ2-3	few	TRBV5-5	CASSLVQGLADTQYF	TGTGCCAGCAGCTTGGTGCAGGGGTTGGCAGATACGCAGTATTTT
TRBD1	TRBJ1-2	.	TRBV20-1	CSASSPGQGVFSGYTF	TGCAGTGCTAGTTCACCGGGACAGGGGGTTTTTTCTGGCTACACCTTC
.	TRBJ1-1	.	TRBV2	CASTYTEAFF	TGTGCCAGCACATACACTGAAGCTTTCTTT
.	TRBJ1-5	.	TRBV4-1	CASSQVGHSNQPQHF	TGCGCCAGCAGCCAAGTGGGTCATAGCAATCAGCCCCAGCATTTT
TRBD2	TRBJ2-3	.	TRBV28	CASRLAGDYTQYF	TGTGCCAGTAGACTAGCGGGGGATTATACGCAGTATTTT
.	TRBJ2-7	.	TRBV2	CASSEGPGTEQYF	TGTGCCAGCAGTGAAGGGCCTGGGACCGAGCAGTACTTC
TRBD1	TRBJ2-1	.	TRBV29-1	CSAGGGQGADEQFF	TGCAGCGCTGGCGGCGGACAGGGGGCTGATGAGCAGTTCTTC
.	TRBJ2-7	many	TRBV29-1	CSATDPVEQYF	TGCAGCGCCACGGACCCGGTTGAGCAGTACTTC
.	TRBJ2-7	few	TRBV7-9	CASSPGRLEQYF	TGTGCCAGCAGCCCCGGCAGGCTGGAGCAGTACTTC
TRBD2	TRBJ2-2	few	TRBV4-1	CASSPRPTSGGTGELFF	TGCGCCAGCAGCCCTCGACCGACTAGCGGGGGCACCGGGGAGCTGTTTTTT
.	TRBJ2-7	.	TRBV10-3	CAISIGTPSEQYF	TGTGCCATCAGTATAGGGACCCCGAGTGAGCAGTACTTC
.	TRBJ2-3	.	TRBV24-1	CATSDFWGPDTQYF	TGTGCCACCAGTGATTTTTGGGGCCCAGATACGCAGTATTTT
TRBD1	TRBJ2-7	.	TRBV5-1	CASSPDRTVPYEQYF	TGCGCCAGCAGCCCGGACAGGACTGTACCCTACGAGCAGTACTTC
TRBD1	TRBJ1-2	.	TRBV15	CATSRTGDGYTF	TGTGCCACCAGCAGGACAGGGGATGGCTACACCTTC
.	TRBJ1-1	.	TRBV7-2	CASSLGPNSGTEAFF	TGTGCCAGCAGCTTGGGCCCTAACAGCGGCACTGAAGCTTTCTTT
.	TRBJ2-5	.	TRBV19	CASSIAMVETQYF	TGTGCCAGTAGTATAGCGATGGTGGAGACCCAGTACTTC
.	TRBJ2-3	many	TRBV20-1	CSVKGSSTDTQYF	TGCAGTGTAAAGGGATCTAGCACAGATACGCAGTATTTT
TRBD1	TRBJ2-5	few	TRBV14	CASSHLSYGQGITQYF	TGTGCCAGCAGCCATCTATCCTACGGACAGGGAATCACCCAGTACTTC